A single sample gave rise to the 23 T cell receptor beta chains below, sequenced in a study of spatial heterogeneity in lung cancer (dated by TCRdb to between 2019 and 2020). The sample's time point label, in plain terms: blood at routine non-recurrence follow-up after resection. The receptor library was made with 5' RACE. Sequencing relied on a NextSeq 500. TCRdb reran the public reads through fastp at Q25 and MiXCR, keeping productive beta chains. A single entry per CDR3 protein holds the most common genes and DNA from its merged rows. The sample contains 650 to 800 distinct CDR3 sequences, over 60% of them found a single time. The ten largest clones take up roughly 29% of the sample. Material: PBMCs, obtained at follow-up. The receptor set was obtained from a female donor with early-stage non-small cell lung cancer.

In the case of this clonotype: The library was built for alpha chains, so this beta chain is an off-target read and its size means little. As DNA, the CDR3 is TGTGCCAGCAGATCCATTAGCTCCTCAAACAATGAGCAGTTCTTC. The encoded protein is CASRSISSSNNEQFF. The chain employs TRBV27 and TRBJ2-1, with D unresolved. V was shortened by 6 bases and J by 5 bases, with 17 bases between the two germline ends. Germline V gene data show CDR1 as MNHEY and CDR2 as SMNVEV (reference sequence). This CDR3 is 15 amino acids long.

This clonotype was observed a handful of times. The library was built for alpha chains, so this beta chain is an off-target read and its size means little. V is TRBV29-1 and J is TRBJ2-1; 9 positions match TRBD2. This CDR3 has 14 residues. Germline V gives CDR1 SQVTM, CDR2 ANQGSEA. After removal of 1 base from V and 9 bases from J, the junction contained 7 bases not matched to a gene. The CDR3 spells CSVEAVAGVSEQFF. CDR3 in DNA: TGCAGCGTTGAAGCGGTAGCGGGAGTGAGTGAGCAGTTCTTC.

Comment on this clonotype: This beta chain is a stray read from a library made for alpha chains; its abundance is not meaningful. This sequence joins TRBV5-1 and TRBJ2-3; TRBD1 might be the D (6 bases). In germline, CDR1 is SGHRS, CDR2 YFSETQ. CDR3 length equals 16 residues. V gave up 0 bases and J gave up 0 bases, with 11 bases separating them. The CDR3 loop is CASSLASTGSTDTQYF. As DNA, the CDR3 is TGCGCCAGCAGCTTGGCTTCAACAGGGAGCACAGATACGCAGTATTTT.

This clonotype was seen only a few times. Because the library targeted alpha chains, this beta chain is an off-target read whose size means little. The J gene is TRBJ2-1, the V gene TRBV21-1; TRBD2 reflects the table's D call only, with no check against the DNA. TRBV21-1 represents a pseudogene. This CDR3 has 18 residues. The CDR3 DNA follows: TGTGCCAGCAGCAAGCCATACCCGTGGACTAGCGGAGACAATGAGCAGTTCTTC. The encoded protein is CASSKPYPWTSGDNEQFF.

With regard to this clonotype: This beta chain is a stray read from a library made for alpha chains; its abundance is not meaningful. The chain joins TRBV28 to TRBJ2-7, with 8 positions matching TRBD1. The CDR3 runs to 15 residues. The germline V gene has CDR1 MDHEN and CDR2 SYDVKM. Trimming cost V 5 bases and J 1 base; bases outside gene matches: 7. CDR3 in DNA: TGTGCCAGCAGTCTCCTCGGGACAGGTTCCTACGAGCAGTACTTC. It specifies CASSLLGTGSYEQYF.

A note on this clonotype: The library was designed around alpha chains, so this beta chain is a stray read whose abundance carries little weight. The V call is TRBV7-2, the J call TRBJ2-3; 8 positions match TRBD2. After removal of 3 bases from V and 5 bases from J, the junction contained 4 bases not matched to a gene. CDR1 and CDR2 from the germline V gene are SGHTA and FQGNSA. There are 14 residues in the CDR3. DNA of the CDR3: TGTGCCAGCAGCTTTAATCTAGCGGGAGATACGCAGTATTTT. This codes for CASSFNLAGDTQYF.

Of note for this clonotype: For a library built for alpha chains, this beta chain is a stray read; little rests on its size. The CDR3 here is CASSLVPQSYEQYF. CDR3 bases: TGTGCCAGCAGCTTAGTCCCTCAATCCTACGAGCAGTACTTC. V and J are TRBV7-8 and TRBJ2-7; no firm D call. This CDR3 comprises 14 residues. The V gene's germline CDR1 is SGHVS and CDR2 FQNEAQ. Deletions cut 1 base from V and 1 base from J, with 8 bases between.

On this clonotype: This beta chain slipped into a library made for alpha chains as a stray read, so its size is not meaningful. The CDR3 DNA is TGTGCCAGCAGCCCCCGGGCTCGGCAGAGCTCCTACAATGAGCAGTTCTTC. It translates to CASSPRARQSSYNEQFF. The rearrangement uses TRBV7-8 and TRBJ2-1; no clear D gene. CDR1 and CDR2 (germline): SGHVS, FQNEAQ. The CDR3 consists of 17 residues. Trimming took off 5 bases at V and 0 bases at J, with 17 bases between the two ends.

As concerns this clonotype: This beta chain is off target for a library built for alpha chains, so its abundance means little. The CDR3 DNA is TGTGCCAGCAGTTTTACGGGAGGCCGGAACACCGGGGAGCTGTTTTTT. Its translation is CASSFTGGRNTGELFF. The genes are TRBV12-3 or TRBV12-4 and TRBJ2-2, with 7 bases lining up with TRBD2. The CDR3 loop spans 16 amino acids. With V trimmed by 3 bases and J by 1 base, 5 bases remained unmatched.

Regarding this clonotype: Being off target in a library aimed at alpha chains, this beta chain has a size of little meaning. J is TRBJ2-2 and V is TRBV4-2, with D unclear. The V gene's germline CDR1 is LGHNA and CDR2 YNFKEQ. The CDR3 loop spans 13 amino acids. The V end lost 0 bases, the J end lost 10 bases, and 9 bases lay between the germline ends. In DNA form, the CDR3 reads TGTGCCAGCAGCCAAGATTGGAGAGAGGAGCTGTTTTTT. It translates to CASSQDWREELFF.

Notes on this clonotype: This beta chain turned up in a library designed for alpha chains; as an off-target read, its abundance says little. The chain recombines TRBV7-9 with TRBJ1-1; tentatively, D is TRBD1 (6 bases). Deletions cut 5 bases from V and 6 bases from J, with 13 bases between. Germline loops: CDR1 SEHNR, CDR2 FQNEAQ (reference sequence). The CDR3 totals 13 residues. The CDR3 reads CASSPTGKAEAFF. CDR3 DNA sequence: TGTGCCAGCAGCCCTACAGGGAAAGCTGAAGCTTTCTTT.

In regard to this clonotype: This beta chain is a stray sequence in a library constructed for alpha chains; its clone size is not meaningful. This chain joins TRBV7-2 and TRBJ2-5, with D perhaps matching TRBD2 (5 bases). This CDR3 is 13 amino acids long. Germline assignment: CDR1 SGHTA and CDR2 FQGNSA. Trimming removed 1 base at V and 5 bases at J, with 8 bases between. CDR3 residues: CASSLGGRETQYF. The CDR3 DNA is TGTGCCAGCAGCTTAGGAGGGCGGGAGACCCAGTACTTC.

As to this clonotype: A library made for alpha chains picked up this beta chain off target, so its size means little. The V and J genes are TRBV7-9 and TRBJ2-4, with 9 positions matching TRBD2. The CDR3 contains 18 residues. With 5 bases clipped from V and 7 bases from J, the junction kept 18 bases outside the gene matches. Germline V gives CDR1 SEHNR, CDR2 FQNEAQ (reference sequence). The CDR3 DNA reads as TGTGCCAGCAGCCCCCCCTATAGGCTAGCGGGGAGGGCTAACATTCAGTACTTC. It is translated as CASSPPYRLAGRANIQYF.

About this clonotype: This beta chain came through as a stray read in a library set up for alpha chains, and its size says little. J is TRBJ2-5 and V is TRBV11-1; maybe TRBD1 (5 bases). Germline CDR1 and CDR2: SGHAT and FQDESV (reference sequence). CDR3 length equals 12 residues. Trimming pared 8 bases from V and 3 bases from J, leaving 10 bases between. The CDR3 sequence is CASGAREETQYF. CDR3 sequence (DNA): TGTGCCAGCGGCGCCAGGGAAGAGACCCAGTACTTC.

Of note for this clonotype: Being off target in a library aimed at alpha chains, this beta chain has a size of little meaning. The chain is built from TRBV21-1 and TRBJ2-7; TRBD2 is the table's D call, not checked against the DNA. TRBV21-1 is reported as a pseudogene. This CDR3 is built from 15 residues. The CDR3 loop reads CASSKYLADTYEQYV. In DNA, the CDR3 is TGTGCCAGCAGCAAATATCTAGCGGACACCTACGAGCAGTACGTC.

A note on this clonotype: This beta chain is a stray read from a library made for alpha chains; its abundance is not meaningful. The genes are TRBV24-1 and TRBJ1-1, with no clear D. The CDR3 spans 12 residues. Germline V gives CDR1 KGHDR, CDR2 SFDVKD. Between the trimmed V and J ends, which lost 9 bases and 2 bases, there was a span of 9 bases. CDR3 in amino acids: CATVGRNTEAFF. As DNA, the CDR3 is TGTGCCACCGTCGGTAGAAACACTGAAGCTTTCTTT.

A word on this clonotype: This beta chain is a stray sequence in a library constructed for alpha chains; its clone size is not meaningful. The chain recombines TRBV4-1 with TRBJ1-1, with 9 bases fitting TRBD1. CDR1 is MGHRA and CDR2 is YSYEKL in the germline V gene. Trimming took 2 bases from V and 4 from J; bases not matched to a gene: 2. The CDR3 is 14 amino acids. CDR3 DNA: TGCGCCAGCAGCCAAAAGACAGGGGGCACTGAAGCTTTCTTT. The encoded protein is CASSQKTGGTEAFF.

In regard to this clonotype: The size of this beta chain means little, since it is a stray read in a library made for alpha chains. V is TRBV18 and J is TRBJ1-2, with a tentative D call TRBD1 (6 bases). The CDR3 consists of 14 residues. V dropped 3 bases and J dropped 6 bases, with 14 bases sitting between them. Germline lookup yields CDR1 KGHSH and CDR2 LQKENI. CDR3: CASSPTGAVDGYTF. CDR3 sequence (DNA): TGTGCCAGCTCACCGACAGGCGCAGTTGATGGCTACACCTTC.

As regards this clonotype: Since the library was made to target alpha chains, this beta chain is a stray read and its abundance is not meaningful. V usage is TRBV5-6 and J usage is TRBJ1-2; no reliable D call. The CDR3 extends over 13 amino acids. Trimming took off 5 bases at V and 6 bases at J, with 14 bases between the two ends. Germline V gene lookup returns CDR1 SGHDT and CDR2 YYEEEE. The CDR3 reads CASSPAEEDGYTF. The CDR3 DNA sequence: TGTGCCAGCAGTCCGGCCGAGGAAGATGGCTACACCTTC.

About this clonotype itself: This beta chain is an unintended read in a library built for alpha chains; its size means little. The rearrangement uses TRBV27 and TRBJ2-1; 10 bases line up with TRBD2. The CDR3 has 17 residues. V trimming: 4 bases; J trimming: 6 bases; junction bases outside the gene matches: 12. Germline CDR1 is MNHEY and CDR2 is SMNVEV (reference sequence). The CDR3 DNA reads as TGTGCCAGCAGTTCGACCCTACAGCGGGAGGGCCTCAATGAGCAGTTCTTC. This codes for CASSSTLQREGLNEQFF.

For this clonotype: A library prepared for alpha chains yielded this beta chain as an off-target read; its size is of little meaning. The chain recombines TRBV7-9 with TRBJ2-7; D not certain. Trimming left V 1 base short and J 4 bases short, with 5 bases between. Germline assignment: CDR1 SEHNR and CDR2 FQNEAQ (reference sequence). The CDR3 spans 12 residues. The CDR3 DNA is TGTGCCAGCAGCTTAGTAGGGTACGAGCAGTACTTC. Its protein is CASSLVGYEQYF. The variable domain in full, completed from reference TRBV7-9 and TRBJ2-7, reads DTGVSQNPRHKITKRGQNVTFRCDPISEHNRLYWYRQTLGQGPEFLTYFQNEAQLEKSRLLSDRFSAERPKGSFSTLEIQRTEQGDSAMYLCASSLVGYEQYFGPGTRLTVT.

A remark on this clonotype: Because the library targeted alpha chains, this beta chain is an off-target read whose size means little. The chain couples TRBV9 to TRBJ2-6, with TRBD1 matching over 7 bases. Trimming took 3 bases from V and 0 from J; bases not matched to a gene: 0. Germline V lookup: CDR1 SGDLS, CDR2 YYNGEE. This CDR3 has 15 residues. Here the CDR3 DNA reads TGTGCCAGCAGCGGACAGGGCTCTGGGGCCAACGTCCTGACTTTC. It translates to CASSGQGSGANVLTF.

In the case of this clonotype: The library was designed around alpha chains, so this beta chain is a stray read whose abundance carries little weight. This CDR3 reads CSVLGRPSPDTQYF. The CDR3 coding sequence is TGCAGCGTTCTGGGCAGACCCTCGCCAGATACGCAGTATTTT. V usage is TRBV29-1 and J usage is TRBJ2-3; D uncertain. Per the germline V gene, CDR1 is SQVTM and CDR2 is ANQGSEA. Trimming left V 5 bases short and J 4 bases short, with 16 bases between. The CDR3 has 14 amino acids.